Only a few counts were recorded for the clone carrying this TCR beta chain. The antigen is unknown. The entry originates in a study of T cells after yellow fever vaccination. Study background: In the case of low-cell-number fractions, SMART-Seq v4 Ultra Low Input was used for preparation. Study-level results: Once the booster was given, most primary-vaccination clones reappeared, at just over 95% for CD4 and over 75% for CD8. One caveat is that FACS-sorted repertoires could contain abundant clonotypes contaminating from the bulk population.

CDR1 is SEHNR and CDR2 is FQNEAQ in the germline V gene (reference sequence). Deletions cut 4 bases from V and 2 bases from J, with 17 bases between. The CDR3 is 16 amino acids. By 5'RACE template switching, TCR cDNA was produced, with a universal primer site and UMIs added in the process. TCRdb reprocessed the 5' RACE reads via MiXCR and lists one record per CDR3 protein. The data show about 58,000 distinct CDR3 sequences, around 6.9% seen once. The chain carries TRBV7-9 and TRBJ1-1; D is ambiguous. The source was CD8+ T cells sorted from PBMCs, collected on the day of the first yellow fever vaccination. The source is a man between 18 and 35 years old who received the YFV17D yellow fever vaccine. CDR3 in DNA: TGTGCCAGCAGCTCTTCCTTTGGGTCAGTTAACACTGAAGCTTTCTTT. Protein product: CASSSSFGSVNTEAFF.